This passage covers 30 T cell receptor beta chains from one sample sequenced in a study of breast tumors, draining lymph nodes, adjacent tissues. TCRdb itself ran the multiplex PCR reads through MiXCR, one entry per CDR3 protein. The table has around 120,000 distinct CDR3 sequences, 15% to 20% seen once. The lymph nodes were axillary draining lymph nodes from breast cancer patients. The sequenced material came from axillary lymph node tissue. These receptors were obtained from a female donor with breast cancer. Some clones in this sample may be carry-over from other donors' samples.

This clonotype has a count of ten or more. The CDR3 is CASSLVVGVLFNEQFF. In nucleotides, the CDR3 is TGTGCCAGCAGCTTGGTAGTGGGGGTCCTGTTTAATGAGCAGTTCTTC. The chain joins TRBV5-6 to TRBJ2-1, with D possibly being TRBD1 or TRBD2 (5 bases each). Trimming left V 0 bases short and J 7 bases short, with 17 bases between. The CDR3 extends over 16 amino acids. Germline V gene lookup returns CDR1 SGHDT and CDR2 YYEEEE.

The table lists this clonotype with many counts. V gene TRBV30 combines with J gene TRBJ2-7; 7 bases map to TRBD1. V trimming: 4 bases; J trimming: 6 bases; junction bases outside the gene matches: 6. The CDR3 totals 12 residues. Per germline, CDR1 GTSNPN and CDR2 SVGIG (reference sequence). The CDR3 spells CAWNRQGSEQYF. The DNA for the CDR3 is TGTGCCTGGAACAGACAGGGAAGCGAGCAGTACTTC.

The sample holds many counts of this clonotype. This rearrangement joins TRBV12-3 or TRBV12-4 to TRBJ1-6; maybe TRBD1 (6 bases). The CDR3 sequence is 14 residues long. Trimming removed 3 bases at V and 8 bases at J, with 11 bases between. The CDR3 is CASSLDRSYSPLHF. The CDR3 nucleotides are TGTGCCAGCAGTTTGGACAGAAGTTATTCACCCCTCCACTTT.

To note about this clonotype: It may be a read error: a sequence one base away is much more abundant. The chain is built from TRBV5-1 and TRBJ2-3; no firm D call. V lost 5 bases and J 6 bases, leaving 28 bases between the germline ends. In germline, CDR1 is SGHRS, CDR2 YFSETQ. This CDR3 has 18 residues. The DNA for the CDR3 is TGCGCCAGCAGATCCCCTCTTCGGGCCGCGGAGAACTGGGATACGCAGTATTTT. It encodes CASRSPLRAAENWDTQYF.

This clonotype was observed many times. J is TRBJ2-5 and V is TRBV19, with TRBD2 matching over 10 bases. Germline values: CDR1 LNHDA, CDR2 SQIVND (reference sequence). This CDR3 region has 16 residues. The trim removed 1 base at V and 2 bases at J, leaving 4 bases unmatched. CDR3 in amino acids: CASSIGLAGGQETQYF. For the CDR3, the DNA is TGTGCCAGTAGTATAGGATTAGCGGGAGGACAAGAGACCCAGTACTTC.

A remark on this clonotype: A read error is possible here, since a much larger clone lies one base away. This CDR3 fails to terminate in the conserved phenylalanine or tryptophan, so it likely reflects a read error. The chain uses TRBV5-1 and TRBJ2-5, with TRBD2 matching over 8 bases. Germline CDR1 SGHRS, CDR2 YFSETQ. CDR3 size: 16 residues. The J segment lost 5 bases and the V segment lost 4 bases, leaving 13 bases of the junction unmatched. Here the CDR3 reads CASSRSGSFGRETQYL. In DNA, the CDR3 is TGCGCCAGCAGCCGGAGCGGGAGTTTTGGCCGCGAGACCCAGTACCTC.

This clonotype was found many times. The chain has TRBV11-3 and TRBJ2-3; possible D gene TRBD1, 5 bases. The CDR3 spans 14 residues. Germline V gene lookup returns CDR1 SGHNT and CDR2 YENEEA. The ends were cut back, 5 bases at V and 6 bases at J, with 15 bases in the middle. CDR3 protein: CASSEVGVSDTQYF. The CDR3 nucleotides read TGTGCCAGCAGCGAAGTAGGGGTTTCGGATACGCAGTATTTT.

Concerning this clonotype: A much larger clone differs by one base, so this may be a read error. The conserved phenylalanine or tryptophan is not found at the CDR3 terminus, so this likely reflects a read error. The chain couples TRBV3-1 to TRBJ1-6, with 9 bases identical to TRBD1. This CDR3 has 17 residues. CDR1 is LGHDT, CDR2 YNNKEL, per germline (reference sequence). V lost 5 bases and J lost 7; bases outside the gene matches: 12. CDR3 coding DNA: TGTGCCAGCAGCTATGATACAGGGGGCCCGCCGAATTCACCCCTCCACTCT. The encoded protein is CASSYDTGGPPNSPLHS.

There are many counts of this clonotype. The gene calls are TRBV2 and TRBJ2-7; perhaps TRBD1 as D (6 bases). Looked up from germline, CDR1 is SNHLY and CDR2 is FYNNEI. This CDR3 has 14 residues. The germline V and J ends were trimmed by 6 bases and 1 base, with 13 bases remaining between them. The CDR3 protein is CASRSTGFSYEQYF. The CDR3 DNA reads as TGTGCCAGCAGGAGTACAGGGTTTTCCTACGAGCAGTACTTC.

Many counts were recorded for this clonotype. The rearrangement uses TRBV6-5 and TRBJ1-2; D is unresolved. Deletions cut 8 bases from V and 6 bases from J, with 13 bases between. From germline, CDR1 is MNHEY and CDR2 SVGAGI. This CDR3 contains 12 residues. The CDR3 protein is CASRRGRDGYTF. The CDR3 region has the DNA TGTGCCAGCCGAAGAGGGCGGGATGGCTACACCTTC.

This clonotype was observed a handful of times. This may stem from a read error, because a much larger clone lies one nucleotide away. The rearrangement joins TRBV19 to TRBJ2-1, with D perhaps TRBD1 or TRBD2 (7 bases each). Germline loops: CDR1 LNHDA, CDR2 SQIVND (reference sequence). The CDR3 runs to 17 residues. This CDR3 reads CASGIGPRQGGYNEQFF. The CDR3 bases are TGTGCCAGTGGTATAGGACCCCGACAGGGAGGGTACAATGAGCAGTTCTTC.

This clonotype was seen more than once but under ten times. The chain combines TRBV18 with TRBJ1-3; perhaps TRBD1 as D (5 bases). Germline values: CDR1 KGHSH, CDR2 LQKENI. Trimming shortened V by 2 bases and J by 1 base, and 12 bases separated the two germline ends. The CDR3 sequence is 16 residues long. CDR3 in DNA: TGTGCCAGCTCACCATTACAGGAACTTTCTGGAAACACCATATATTTT. Protein: CASSPLQELSGNTIYF.

This clonotype was seen ten or more times. The chain uses TRBV10-1 and TRBJ2-3; perhaps D is TRBD1 or TRBD2 (5 bases each). Trimming took off 3 bases at V and 6 bases at J, with 16 bases between the two ends. There are 15 residues in the CDR3. Germline values: CDR1 WNHNN, CDR2 SYGVQD (reference sequence). As DNA, the CDR3 is TGCGCCAGCAGTGACCCTTGGGGGTCGGAGGATACGCAGTATTTT. Its protein product is CASSDPWGSEDTQYF.

This clonotype was observed a handful of times. The genes are TRBV12-3 or TRBV12-4 and TRBJ2-6; the D gene is possibly TRBD1 (5 bases). The V gene lost 6 bases and the J gene lost 0 bases, with 12 bases spanning the gap. This CDR3 has 16 residues. For the CDR3, the DNA is TGTGCCAGCAGGCGCAGGGTACTCTCTGGGGCCAACGTCCTGACTTTC. The encoded protein is CASRRRVLSGANVLTF.

In its sample, this clonotype was seen many times. The rearrangement joins TRBV7-8 to TRBJ2-5; D tentatively fits TRBD1 or TRBD2 (5 bases each). Germline V gene data show CDR1 as SGHVS and CDR2 as FQNEAQ. CDR3 length equals 13 residues. The V end was cut by 4 bases, the J end by 5 bases, with 11 bases between. The CDR3 protein is CASSSAWGETQYF. The CDR3 nucleotides read TGTGCCAGCAGCTCGGCATGGGGGGAGACCCAGTACTTC.

With regard to this clonotype: One base away lies a much larger clone, so this may be a sequencing read error. The chain uses TRBV20-1 and TRBJ2-3; 9 bases map to TRBD2. This CDR3 has 17 residues. Trimming took 1 base from V and 2 from J; bases not matched to a gene: 10. From germline, CDR1 is DFQATT and CDR2 SNEGSKA (reference sequence). CDR3 coding DNA: TGCAGTGCTAGAGGTCGGGGTAGCGGGGGCAACACAGATACGCAGTATTTT. Amino acid sequence: CSARGRGSGGNTDTQYF.

This clonotype was found many times. The chain employs TRBV10-3 and TRBJ1-6, with unresolved D. Trimming took 3 bases from V and 11 from J, leaving 8 bases between them. Germline V lookup: CDR1 ENHRY, CDR2 SYGVKD. This CDR3 spans 12 amino acids. Here the CDR3 reads CAISEGLTPLHF. The DNA of the CDR3 is TGTGCCATCAGTGAAGGACTCACACCCCTCCACTTT.

This clonotype was observed many times. CDR3 amino acids: CASSQDRNKLFF. In nucleotides, the CDR3 is TGTGCCAGCAGCCAAGATAGGAACAAACTGTTTTTT. The chain combines TRBV14 with TRBJ1-4; no reliable D call. CDR1 and CDR2 from the germline V gene are SGHDN and FVKESK. V lost 0 bases to trimming and J lost 11 bases, with 7 bases between them. The CDR3 loop spans 12 amino acids.

This clonotype was seen a single time. The J gene is TRBJ1-5, the V gene TRBV12-3 or TRBV12-4; D might be TRBD1 (5 bases). The CDR3 is 13 residues long. Trimming cost V 4 bases and J 7 bases, with 11 bases left between them. CDR3 residues: CASSSEGPQPQHF. CDR3 coding DNA: TGTGCCAGCAGTTCCGAGGGGCCCCAGCCCCAGCATTTT.

The chain has TRBV2 and TRBJ1-1, with D perhaps matching TRBD1 (6 bases). V shed 4 bases and J shed 5 bases, with 11 bases lying between them. Germline V gene sequence: CDR1 SNHLY, CDR2 FYNNEI. This CDR3 contains 13 residues. In DNA form, the CDR3 reads TGTGCCAGCAGTGGGAGGCAGGGGACTGAAGCTTTCTTT. Protein product: CASSGRQGTEAFF.

This clonotype has ten or more counts. CDR3: CASAEGQGHNSPLHF. In DNA, the CDR3 is TGCGCCAGCGCGGAAGGACAGGGCCATAATTCACCCCTCCACTTT. The V and J genes are TRBV10-2 and TRBJ1-6, with 8 bases that match TRBD1. The CDR3 has 15 residues. Trimming cost V 8 bases and J 5 bases; bases outside gene matches: 8. Germline CDR1 and CDR2: WSHSY and SAAADI.

This clonotype was counted ten times or more. The V and J genes are TRBV5-6 and TRBJ2-2; D unclear. Looked up from germline, CDR1 is SGHDT and CDR2 is YYEEEE. This CDR3 is 13 amino acids long. Trimming pared 6 bases from V and 3 bases from J, leaving 9 bases between. Here the CDR3 DNA reads TGTGCCAGCACCCCTTATTACACCGGGGAGCTGTTTTTT. It specifies CASTPYYTGELFF. The whole variable domain, filled in from reference TRBV5-6 and TRBJ2-2, reads DAGVTQSPTHLIKTRGQQVTLRCSPKSGHDTVSWYQQALGQGPQFIFQYYEEEERQRGNFPDRFSGHQFPNYSSELNVNALLLGDSALYLCASTPYYTGELFFGEGSRLTVL.

Comments on this clonotype: A single base separates this from a much larger clone, so it may be a read error. The CDR3 sequence is CACSLFIGSSYEQYF. The CDR3 DNA sequence: TGTGCCTGCAGCTTGTTTATCGGAAGCTCCTACGAGCAGTACTTC. The chain carries TRBV5-4 and TRBJ2-7; unclear D gene. The CDR3 length is 15 residues. CDR1 is SGHNT and CDR2 is YYREEE in the germline V gene (reference sequence).

This clonotype was counted ten times or more. V and J are TRBV4-1 and TRBJ2-7; TRBD1 might be the D (6 bases). The V and J ends lost 2 bases and 2 bases respectively, with 10 bases between them. Germline V gene data show CDR1 as MGHRA and CDR2 as YSYEKL. The CDR3 is 14 residues long. The CDR3 DNA follows: TGCGCCAGCAGCCAACGGGACACCGCCTACGAGCAGTACTTC. Translating gives CASSQRDTAYEQYF.

This clonotype was seen at least ten times. The V and J genes are TRBV29-1 and TRBJ2-3; possible D gene TRBD1, 6 bases. The V gene lost 5 bases and the J gene lost 6 bases, with 9 bases spanning the gap. Germline V gene lookup returns CDR1 SQVTM and CDR2 ANQGSEA. The CDR3 has 11 amino acids. CDR3 sequence reads: CSVTQGDTQYF. The CDR3 DNA sequence: TGCAGCGTTACCCAGGGGGATACGCAGTATTTT.

With regard to this clonotype: A much larger clone sits a single nucleotide away, making a read error possible. J is TRBJ2-3 and V is TRBV19; 9 nucleotides agree with TRBD1. Per germline, CDR1 LNHDA and CDR2 SQIVND (reference sequence). This CDR3 contains 13 residues. With 7 bases clipped from V and 10 bases from J, the junction kept 9 bases outside the gene matches. The CDR3 sequence: CASMGQGRDSQYF. The CDR3 DNA reads TGTGCCAGTATGGGACAGGGTCGGGATTCGCAGTATTTT.

This clonotype was seen many times. The V gene is TRBV7-9, the J gene TRBJ2-2, with no clear D. CDR3 size: 12 residues. CDR1 and CDR2 (germline): SEHNR, FQNEAQ (reference sequence). V lost 5 bases and J lost 7, with 8 bases in between. DNA for the CDR3: TGTGCCAGCAGCCCGCTAATCGGGGAGCTGTTTTTT. This translates into CASSPLIGELFF.

The CDR3: CASRHVGQAGTGELFF. CDR3 in DNA: TGTGCCAGCAGGCACGTTGGGCAGGCGGGCACCGGGGAGCTGTTTTTT. The chain has TRBV3-1 and TRBJ2-2; D might be TRBD2 (5 bases). The CDR3 spans 16 residues. The ends were cut back, 6 bases at V and 4 bases at J, with 18 bases in the middle. Germline CDR1 LGHDT, CDR2 YNNKEL (reference sequence). Combining the CDR3 with reference TRBV3-1 and TRBJ2-2 gives the whole variable domain DTAVSQTPKYLVTQMGNDKSIKCEQNLGHDTMYWYKQDSKKFLKIMFSYNNKELIINETVPNRFSPKSPDKAHLNLHINSLELGDSAVYFCASRHVGQAGTGELFFGEGSRLTVL.

The sample holds many counts of this clonotype. The V gene is TRBV4-1, the J gene TRBJ2-5, with 8 bases lining up with TRBD1. CDR3 length equals 16 residues. CDR1 MGHRA and CDR2 YSYEKL come from the germline V gene. V was clipped by 4 bases and J by 2 bases; unmatched bases: 9. The chain's CDR3 is CASSLRPGTGQETQYF. CDR3 in DNA: TGCGCCAGCAGCCTGAGACCCGGGACAGGTCAAGAGACCCAGTACTTC.

Comments on this clonotype: A much larger clonotype is one base distant, so this may be a read error. The chain joins TRBV5-1 to TRBJ1-3; D possibly corresponds to TRBD1 (5 bases). Germline V gene sequence: CDR1 SGHRS, CDR2 YFSETQ. This CDR3 is built from 15 residues. Here the CDR3 reads CASSSTGDSRNTIYF. The DNA of the CDR3 is TGCGCCAGCAGCTCCACAGGAGACTCTAGAAACACCATATATTTT. Combining the CDR3 with reference TRBV5-1 and TRBJ1-3 gives the whole variable domain KAGVTQTPRYLIKTRGQQVTLSCSPISGHRSVSWYQQTPGQGLQFLFEYFSETQRNKGNFPGRFSGRQFSNSRSEMNVSTLELGDSALYLCASSSTGDSRNTIYFGEGSWLTVV.